This T cell receptor (beta chain) emerged from a study of metastatic and nonmetastatic thyroid tumors. Study in general: Blood and tumor or nodule tissue repertoires from malignant and benign thyroid patients were compared.

In the original analysis: The distant-metastasis classifier for papillary thyroid cancer was built from CDR3 differences across clinicopathological groups. TCRdb re-called the PCR reads via MiXCR. The V and J calls and clone size come from TCRdb's table, not from the authors' own analysis. In the table there are about 39,000 clones, around a fifth of which are singletons. Thyroid surgery was preceded by no treatment in any patient. This clone was counted ten times or more. Its antigen is currently unknown. The CDR3 has 15 amino acids. V trimming: 2 bases; J trimming: 5 bases; junction bases outside the gene matches: 8. The V gene's germline CDR1 is MDHEN and CDR2 SYDVKM. Regarding the study as a whole: It was reportedly found that TCR beta diversity was significantly higher in malignant thyroid tumors than in benign nodules, a difference seen in both blood and tumor samples.

The sequencing sample was made of blood. The chain carries TRBV28 and TRBJ2-5, with TRBD2 identical over 7 bases. This TCR was sampled from a female donor with papillary thyroid cancer or a benign thyroid nodule (not recorded which). Some clones in this sample may be carry-over from other donors' samples. The CDR3 reads CASSLGGRGRETQYF. DNA of the CDR3: TGTGCCAGCAGTTTAGGGGGGAGGGGACGGGAGACCCAGTACTTC. The whole variable domain, remainder taken from reference TRBV28 and TRBJ2-5, is DVKVTQSSRYLVKRTGEKVFLECVQDMDHENMFWYRQDPGLGLRLIYFSYDVKMKEKGDIPEGYSVSREKKERFSLILESASTNQTSMYLCASSLGGRGRETQYFGPGTRLLVL.